Below, 22 T cell receptor beta chains from the same sample are listed, as sequenced in a study of blood T cell repertoires in COVID-19. Libraries were prepared by immunoSEQ multiplex PCR; TCRdb keeps only in-frame clonotypes and omits some of them. Of under 150,000 clones listed, approximately 87% were seen once; the top ten hold roughly 3.9%. The sample consisted of PBMCs or T cells enriched from blood (not recorded which). The receptors originated from a man between 50 and 59 years old in a cohort exposed to, infected with or recovered from COVID-19 (not recorded which).

The V gene is TRBV9, the J gene TRBJ2-3; tentative D call: TRBD2 (5 bases). Per the germline V gene, CDR1 is SGDLS and CDR2 is YYNGEE. V was shortened by 0 bases and J by 1 base, with 15 bases between the two germline ends. This CDR3 is built from 17 residues. The CDR3 DNA sequence: TGTGCCAGCAGCGTAGGGGCTGGAGCGGACGGCACAGATACGCAGTATTTT. Translated, it gives CASSVGAGADGTDTQYF.

The chain employs TRBV20-1 and TRBJ2-7; 14 positions match TRBD2. Trimming removed 3 bases from V and 6 bases from J; junction bases left unmatched: 4. CDR3 size: 14 residues. Germline lookup yields CDR1 DFQATT and CDR2 SNEGSKA (reference sequence). CDR3 in amino acids: CSASRLAGGGEQYF. The CDR3 region has the DNA TGCAGTGCTAGTAGACTAGCGGGAGGGGGCGAGCAGTACTTC.

This clone was found a few times. V and J are TRBV11-2 and TRBJ2-7, with unresolved D. Germline CDR1 and CDR2: SGHAT and FQNNGV. The V gene lost 5 bases and the J gene lost 3 bases, with 5 bases spanning the gap. The CDR3 is 11 amino acids. The CDR3 loop reads CASSENYEQYF. The CDR3 DNA reads TGTGCCAGCAGCGAGAACTACGAGCAGTACTTC.

The gene calls are TRBV6-6 and TRBJ1-6; D gene unclear. The V end was cut by 7 bases, the J end by 0 bases, with 10 bases between. The CDR3 covers 15 residues. Per the germline V gene, CDR1 is MNHNY and CDR2 is SVGAGI (reference sequence). In DNA, the CDR3 is TGTGCCAGCATTCTCGGTAGCTCCTATAATTCACCCCTCCACTTT. Its protein is CASILGSSYNSPLHF.

The rearrangement uses TRBV30 and TRBJ1-1, with 10 bases lining up with TRBD1. CDR1 GTSNPN and CDR2 SVGIG come from the germline V gene (reference sequence). The trim removed 0 bases at V and 5 bases at J, leaving 6 bases unmatched. This CDR3 has 15 residues. The CDR3 here is CAWSVLGTGVTEAFF. Written as DNA, the CDR3 is TGTGCCTGGAGTGTACTAGGGACAGGGGTTACTGAAGCTTTCTTT.

The genes are TRBV5-1 and TRBJ2-7, with TRBD2 matching 14 bases. V shed 4 bases and J 4 bases; nucleotides not matched to a gene: 4. The CDR3 loop spans 15 amino acids. The germline V gene has CDR1 SGHRS and CDR2 YFSETQ. The CDR3 DNA reads as TGCGCCAGCAGCGGGGGACTAGCGGGAGCTTACGAGCAGTACTTC. Its protein product is CASSGGLAGAYEQYF. Supplemented by reference TRBV5-1 and TRBJ2-7, the full variable domain reads KAGVTQTPRYLIKTRGQQVTLSCSPISGHRSVSWYQQTPGQGLQFLFEYFSETQRNKGNFPGRFSGRQFSNSRSEMNVSTLELGDSALYLCASSGGLAGAYEQYFGPGTRLTVT.

On this clone: Other DNA sequences in this specimen translate into the identical CDR3. The V and J genes are TRBV19 and TRBJ2-6, with a possible D match to TRBD2 (6 bases). V was clipped by 5 bases and J by 0 bases, with 8 bases between them. The CDR3 has 15 residues. CDR1 and CDR2 (germline): LNHDA, SQIVND (reference sequence). The CDR3 coding sequence is TGTGCCAGTAGTCTCGGGGGCTCTGGGGCCAACGTCCTGACTTTC. This gives the protein CASSLGGSGANVLTF.

The rearrangement links TRBV20-1 to TRBJ2-1, with TRBD2 identical over 12 bases. There are 15 residues in the CDR3. From germline, CDR1 is DFQATT and CDR2 SNEGSKA (reference sequence). V was clipped by 3 bases and J by 6 bases; unmatched bases: 6. CDR3 region: CSASRLAGGTNEQFF. DNA for the CDR3: TGCAGTGCTAGTAGGCTAGCGGGAGGGACCAATGAGCAGTTCTTC.

This sequence joins TRBV30 and TRBJ1-1; D remains ambiguous. The length of the CDR3 is 13 residues. Germline V lookup: CDR1 GTSNPN, CDR2 SVGIG (reference sequence). The V and J ends lost 2 bases and 3 bases respectively, with 10 bases between them. The CDR3 spells CAWSRAPDTEAFF. The CDR3 DNA follows: TGTGCCTGGAGTCGCGCCCCGGACACTGAAGCTTTCTTT.

DNA of the CDR3: TGTGCCAGCAGCCCCCCTCGGGGTCCTTACGAGCAGTACTTC. Amino acid sequence: CASSPPRGPYEQYF. The rearrangement joins TRBV7-9 to TRBJ2-7, with D possibly TRBD2 on 5 matching bases. Germline CDR1 and CDR2: SEHNR and FQNEAQ (reference sequence). Between the trimmed V and J ends, which lost 5 bases and 4 bases, there was a span of 15 bases. The CDR3 consists of 14 residues.

The chain uses TRBV28 and TRBJ2-7; 8 positions match TRBD1. The CDR3 runs to 13 residues. CDR1 and CDR2 from the germline V gene are MDHEN and SYDVKM. V was clipped by 6 bases and J by 1 base; unmatched bases: 2. The CDR3, as DNA: TGTGCCAGCAGGACAGGGGCGTCCTACGAGCAGTACTTC. The encoded protein is CASRTGASYEQYF. Variable domain in full (rest from reference TRBV28 and TRBJ2-7): DVKVTQSSRYLVKRTGEKVFLECVQDMDHENMFWYRQDPGLGLRLIYFSYDVKMKEKGDIPEGYSVSREKKERFSLILESASTNQTSMYLCASRTGASYEQYFGPGTRLTVT.

This chain joins TRBV7-2 and TRBJ1-6; D call uncertain. Trimming shortened V by 3 bases and J by 0 bases, and 6 bases separated the two germline ends. The CDR3 contains 15 residues. Looked up from germline, CDR1 is SGHTA and CDR2 is FQGNSA. DNA for the CDR3: TGTGCCAGCAGCTTGCCGAGCTCCTATAATTCACCCCTCCACTTT. Translation gives CASSLPSSYNSPLHF.

The chain is built from TRBV18 and TRBJ2-7; D is unclear. The V gene's germline CDR1 is KGHSH and CDR2 LQKENI. This CDR3 is 13 amino acids long. V dropped 3 bases and J dropped 6 bases, with 12 bases sitting between them. CDR3 nucleotides: TGTGCCAGCTCACCGTCGGTACTTGGCGAGCAGTACTTC. It specifies CASSPSVLGEQYF.

The chain is built from TRBV27 and TRBJ2-3, with 9 bases identical to TRBD2. Per the germline V gene, CDR1 is MNHEY and CDR2 is SMNVEV (reference sequence). The junction had 7 bases not matched to a gene; V was cut back by 6 bases and J by 3 bases. CDR3 length: 15 amino acids. This CDR3 is CASRTRTSVTDTQYF. In DNA, the CDR3 is TGTGCCAGCAGAACGCGGACTAGCGTGACAGATACGCAGTATTTT.

This chain joins TRBV9 and TRBJ2-1, with 7 positions matching TRBD2. J was trimmed by 6 bases and V by 0 bases; bases with no gene match: 6. The CDR3 loop spans 15 amino acids. The V gene's germline CDR1 is SGDLS and CDR2 YYNGEE. The CDR3 loop is CASSVGLAAANEQFF. For the CDR3, the DNA is TGTGCCAGCAGCGTAGGTCTAGCGGCCGCCAATGAGCAGTTCTTC. Variable domain in full (rest from reference TRBV9 and TRBJ2-1): DSGVTQTPKHLITATGQRVTLRCSPRSGDLSVYWYQQSLDQGLQFLIQYYNGEERAKGNILERFSAQQFPDLHSELNLSSLELGDSALYFCASSVGLAAANEQFFGPGTRLTVL.

This chain joins TRBV10-3 and TRBJ2-7, with 9 positions matching TRBD2. Germline-derived CDR1 and CDR2 are ENHRY and SYGVKD. This CDR3 comprises 13 residues. J was trimmed by 2 bases and V by 7 bases; bases with no gene match: 3. This CDR3 is CAITPSGTYEQYF. The CDR3 nucleotides read TGTGCCATCACCCCTAGCGGGACCTACGAGCAGTACTTC.

V usage is TRBV6-5 and J usage is TRBJ1-4; D not certain. This CDR3 has 14 residues. V was cut by 2 bases and J by 0 bases, with 4 bases left in between. Per germline, CDR1 MNHEY and CDR2 SVGAGI. The CDR3: CASSYTATNEKLFF. CDR3 sequence (DNA): TGTGCCAGCAGTTACACAGCAACTAATGAAAAACTGTTTTTT.

V is TRBV9 and J is TRBJ2-4, with TRBD2 matching 8 bases. CDR3 length: 16 residues. Germline V gene sequence: CDR1 SGDLS, CDR2 YYNGEE. The V gene end was trimmed by 1 base and the J gene end by 4 bases; junction bases not matched to a gene: 7. CDR3 region: CASSVLSGGPKNIQYF. The CDR3 DNA reads TGTGCCAGCAGCGTACTCTCGGGAGGGCCGAAAAACATTCAGTACTTC.

The chain employs TRBV28 and TRBJ2-2; TRBD1 aligns across 7 bases. V lost 3 bases to trimming and J lost 4 bases; unmatched junction nucleotides: 11. The germline gives CDR1 MDHEN, CDR2 SYDVKM. CDR3 length equals 17 residues. The CDR3: CASSFLARDSFTGELFF. The CDR3 region has the DNA TGTGCCAGCAGTTTCCTAGCCCGGGACAGCTTCACCGGGGAGCTGTTTTTT.

The CDR3, as DNA: TGTGCCAGCAGCTCCGGACAGGGATGGACCGGGGAGCTGTTTTTT. Encoded protein: CASSSGQGWTGELFF. This chain connects TRBV11-3 to TRBJ2-2, with TRBD1 matching 8 bases. This CDR3 has 15 residues. Germline V gene lookup returns CDR1 SGHNT and CDR2 YENEEA. V gave up 4 bases and J gave up 5 bases; unmatched junction bases: 6.

This clone occurred a few times. The genes are TRBV4-1 and TRBJ2-3, with 11 bases identical to TRBD1. Germline CDR1 and CDR2: MGHRA and YSYEKL. Trimming cost V 2 bases and J 5 bases; bases outside gene matches: 15. The CDR3 has 19 amino acids. The CDR3 bases are TGCGCCAGCAGCCAATCGTCCCAAACCGGGACAGGGGGAAAAGATACGCAGTATTTT. Amino acid sequence: CASSQSSQTGTGGKDTQYF.

This clone was found once. This rearrangement joins TRBV18 to TRBJ2-3; D is perhaps TRBD1 (5 bases). Germline V CDR1 and CDR2: KGHSH, LQKENI. CDR3 length: 14 residues. Trimming shortened V by 3 bases and J by 1 base, and 8 bases separated the two germline ends. CDR3 protein: CASSPTVGTDTQYF. The DNA of the CDR3 is TGTGCCAGCTCACCGACAGTCGGCACAGATACGCAGTATTTT. The full variable domain, its missing parts supplied by reference TRBV18 and TRBJ2-3, is NAGVMQNPRHLVRRRGQEARLRCSPMKGHSHVYWYRQLPEEGLKFMVYLQKENIIDESGMPKERFSAEFPKEGPSILRIQQVVRGDSAAYFCASSPTVGTDTQYFGPGTRLTVL.